This T cell receptor beta chain emerged from a study of shared clonotypes between healthy human individuals. Study as a whole: Sampling drew on donors who were a couple of women and three men aged 18 to 49.

V dropped 3 bases and J dropped 2; count of bases not matched to a gene: 7. The CDR3 has 16 residues. From germline, CDR1 is GTSNPN and CDR2 SVGIG (reference sequence). The data were produced by immunoSEQ multiplex PCR, yet TCRdb's version contains in-frame clones alone and is incomplete. Among 1.5 million to 1.9 million clones listed, 95% to 99% were seen once. The receptor was derived from a man aged 25 to 40 in good health. The V gene is TRBV30, the J gene TRBJ2-6; TRBD1 matches at 7 bases. What was sequenced was naive CD4+ T cells sorted from blood. Subset meaning: CD45RA+ positively selected. CDR3 loop: CAWRGKGAAGANVLTF. The DNA of the CDR3 is TGTGCCTGGAGGGGCAAGGGGGCAGCTGGGGCCAACGTCCTGACTTTC.